This record looks at one T cell receptor (beta chain) sequence and its context. Its cognate antigen is unknown. This clone may be a read error of a much larger clone one base away. This CDR3 region has 17 residues. This record comes from a study of blood T cells in healthy people across ages. Overall study results and limits: Among long-lived donors, naive CD4+ cells were more numerous and diversity higher than in aged donors. The diversity estimates, figures obtained from one million T cells, were considered underestimates.

Together with a sample-barcoded 5' primer, a J-beta primer mix was included in a second PCR lasting roughly 6 to 12 cycles. Template switching added a 12-random-nucleotide identifier to every cDNA molecule. TCRdb itself ran the 5' RACE reads through MiXCR, one entry per CDR3 protein. Here the sample spans about 800,000 distinct CDR3 sequences, about half being singletons. The V and J genes are TRBV21-1 and TRBJ2-1; the table calls TRBD1, which could not be checked here. TRBV21-1 constitutes a pseudogene. The sequenced sample consisted of blood. The sequence came from an elderly man in good health. CDR3 residues: CANSKVIGGQGHNEQFF. As DNA, the CDR3 is TGTGCCAACAGCAAAGTGATCGGAGGACAGGGTCACAATGAGCAGTTCTTC.